This T cell receptor (beta chain) was identified in a study of T cell changes during pregnancy in multiple sclerosis (dated by TCRdb to about 2019). In the study overall: The study examined how the T cell repertoire changed over the course of pregnancy in women with multiple sclerosis.

Library preparation used the immunoSEQ multiplex PCR assay. TCRdb stores this immuneACCESS table with in-frame sequences only. Part of the clones is absent; in the studies checked, under half of the shortfall reflects unresolved V genes, and no reason is known for the rest. This sample lists about 68,000 clones; about 92% were detected once. The biggest ten clones account for around 1.3% of the sample. In the case of this clone: What this receptor recognizes is not known. No quality values exist for individual bases; no much larger clone is one base distant.

Taken from cysteine to phenylalanine, the CDR3 has 14 residues. Only the CDR3 portion is preserved as DNA: 42 bases, with reading frame beginning at the first base. A distance of 6 bases separates the germline ends of V and J, which lose 2 bases and 2 bases respectively. For CDR1 and CDR2, the germline V gene lists MDHEN and SYDVKM. This receptor was identified in a female donor in good health, enrolled as a control in a pregnancy study. This chain is built from TRBV28 and TRBJ1-4, with no confident D gene call. The sample in question was peripheral blood, obtained in the second trimester of pregnancy. The DNA sequence is given as TGTGCCAGCAGTTTACTGACTACTAATGAAAAACTGTTTTTT. It specifies CASSLLTTNEKLFF.